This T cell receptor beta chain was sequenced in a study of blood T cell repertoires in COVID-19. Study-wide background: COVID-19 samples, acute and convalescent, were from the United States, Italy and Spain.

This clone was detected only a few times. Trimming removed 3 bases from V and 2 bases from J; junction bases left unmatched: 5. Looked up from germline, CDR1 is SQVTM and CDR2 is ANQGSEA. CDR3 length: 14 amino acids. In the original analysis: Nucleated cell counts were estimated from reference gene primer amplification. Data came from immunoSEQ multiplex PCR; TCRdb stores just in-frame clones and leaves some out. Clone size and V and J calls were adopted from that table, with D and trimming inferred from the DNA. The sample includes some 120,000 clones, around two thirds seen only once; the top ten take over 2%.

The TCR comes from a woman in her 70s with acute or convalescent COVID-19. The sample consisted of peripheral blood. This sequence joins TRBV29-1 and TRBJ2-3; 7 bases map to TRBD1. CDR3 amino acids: CSVDTGAVTDTQYF. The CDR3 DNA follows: TGCAGCGTTGATACAGGGGCGGTCACAGATACGCAGTATTTT.